This record looks at one TCR beta chain sequence and its context. As yet, its antigen is unknown. The data belong to a study of T cell responses to AZD1222 COVID-19 vaccine. Findings and caveats of the study: Spike-specific TCR repertoires showed rising breadth and depth after two AZD1222 doses. Close to half of all spike-specific TCRs reportedly target regions of the variants that are unmutated. Possibly, clonal diversity was underestimated; donors were largely white British and included more females.

Only in-frame clones appear in the TCRdb table, and some are missing; sequencing was by immunoSEQ multiplex PCR. The repertoire holds about 150,000 clones, with 85% to 95% as singletons. In germline, CDR1 is MNHEY, CDR2 SVGAGI. The CDR3 has 15 amino acids. Trimming at V came to 6 bases and at J to 2 bases, leaving 6 bases not matched to a gene. Specimen: peripheral blood, collected on day 0 of AZD1222 vaccination. This clonotype originated in an adult in good health. This chain uses TRBV6-5 with TRBJ1-5; TRBD1 matches 8 bases. For the CDR3, the DNA is TGTGCCAGCAGCCACCAGGGGGCGCGCAATCAGCCCCAGCATTTT. Its protein product is CASSHQGARNQPQHF.